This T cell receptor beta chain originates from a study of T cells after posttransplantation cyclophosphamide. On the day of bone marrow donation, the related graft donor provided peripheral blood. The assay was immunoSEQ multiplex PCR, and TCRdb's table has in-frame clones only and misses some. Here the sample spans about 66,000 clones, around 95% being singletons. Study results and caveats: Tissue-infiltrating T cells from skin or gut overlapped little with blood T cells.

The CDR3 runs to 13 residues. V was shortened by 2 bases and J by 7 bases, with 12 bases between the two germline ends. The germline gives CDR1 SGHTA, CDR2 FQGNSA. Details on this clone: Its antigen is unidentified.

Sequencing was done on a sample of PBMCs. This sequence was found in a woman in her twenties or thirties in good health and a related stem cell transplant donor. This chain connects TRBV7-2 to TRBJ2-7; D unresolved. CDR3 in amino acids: CASSLSPLREQYF. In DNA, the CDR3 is TGTGCCAGCAGCTTATCCCCCTTGAGGGAGCAGTACTTC.